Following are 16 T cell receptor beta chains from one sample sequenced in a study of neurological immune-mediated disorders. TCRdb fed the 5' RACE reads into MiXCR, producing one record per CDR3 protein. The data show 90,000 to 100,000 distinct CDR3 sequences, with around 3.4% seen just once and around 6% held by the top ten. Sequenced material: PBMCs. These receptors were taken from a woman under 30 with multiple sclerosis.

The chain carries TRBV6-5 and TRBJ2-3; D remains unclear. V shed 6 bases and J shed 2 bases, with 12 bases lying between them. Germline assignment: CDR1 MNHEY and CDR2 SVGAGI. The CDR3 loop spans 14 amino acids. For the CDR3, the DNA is TGTGCCAGCAGGGCCACAGCTTACACAGATACGCAGTATTTT. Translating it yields CASRATAYTDTQYF.

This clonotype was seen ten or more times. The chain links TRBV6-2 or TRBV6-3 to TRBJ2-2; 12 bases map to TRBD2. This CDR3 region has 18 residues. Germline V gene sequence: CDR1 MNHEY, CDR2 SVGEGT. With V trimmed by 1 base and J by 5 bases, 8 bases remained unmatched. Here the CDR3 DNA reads TGTGCCAGCAGTTACTGGACTAGCGGGAAAACGGGAACCGGGGAGCTGTTTTTT. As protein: CASSYWTSGKTGTGELFF.

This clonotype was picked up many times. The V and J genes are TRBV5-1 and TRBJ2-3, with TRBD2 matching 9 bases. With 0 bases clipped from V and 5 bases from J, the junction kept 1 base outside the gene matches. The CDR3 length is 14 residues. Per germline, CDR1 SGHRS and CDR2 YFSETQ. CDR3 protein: CASSLATSGDTQYF. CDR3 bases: TGCGCCAGCAGCTTGGCGACTAGCGGAGATACGCAGTATTTT.

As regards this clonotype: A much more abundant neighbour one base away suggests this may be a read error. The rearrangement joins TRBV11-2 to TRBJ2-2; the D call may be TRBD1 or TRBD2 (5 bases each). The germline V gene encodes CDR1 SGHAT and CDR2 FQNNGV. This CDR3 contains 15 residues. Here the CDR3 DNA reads TGTGTCAGCAGCTTAGAGGGGTTTGCGGCCGGGGAGCTGTTTTTT. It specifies CVSSLEGFAAGELFF. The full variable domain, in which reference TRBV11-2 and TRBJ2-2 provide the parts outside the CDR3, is EAGVAQSPRYKIIEKRQSVAFWCNPISGHATLYWYQQILGQGPKLLIQFQNNGVVDDSQLPKDRFSAERLKGVDSTLKIQPAKLEDSAVYLCVSSLEGFAAGELFFGEGSRLTVL.

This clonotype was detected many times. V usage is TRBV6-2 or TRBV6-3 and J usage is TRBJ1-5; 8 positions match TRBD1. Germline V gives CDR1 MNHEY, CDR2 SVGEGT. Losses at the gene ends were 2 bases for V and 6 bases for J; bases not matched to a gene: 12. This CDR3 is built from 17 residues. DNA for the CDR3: TGTGCCAGCAGTTACCCACAGGGGGTCTCTTTCGGTCAGCCCCAGCATTTT. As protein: CASSYPQGVSFGQPQHF.

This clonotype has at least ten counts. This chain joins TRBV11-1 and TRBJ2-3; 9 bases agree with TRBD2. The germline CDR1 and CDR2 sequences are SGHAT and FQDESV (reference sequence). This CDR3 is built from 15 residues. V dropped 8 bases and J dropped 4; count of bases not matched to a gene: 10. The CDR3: CASSGGTSFADTQYF. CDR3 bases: TGTGCCAGCTCGGGAGGGACTAGCTTCGCAGATACGCAGTATTTT.

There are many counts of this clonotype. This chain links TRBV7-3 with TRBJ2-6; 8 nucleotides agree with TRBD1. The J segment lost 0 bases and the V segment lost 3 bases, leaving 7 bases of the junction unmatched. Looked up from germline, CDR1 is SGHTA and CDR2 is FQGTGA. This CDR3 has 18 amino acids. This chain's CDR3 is CASSFSGTGFSGANVLTF. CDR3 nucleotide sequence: TGTGCCAGCAGCTTCTCAGGGACAGGATTCTCTGGGGCCAACGTCCTGACTTTC.

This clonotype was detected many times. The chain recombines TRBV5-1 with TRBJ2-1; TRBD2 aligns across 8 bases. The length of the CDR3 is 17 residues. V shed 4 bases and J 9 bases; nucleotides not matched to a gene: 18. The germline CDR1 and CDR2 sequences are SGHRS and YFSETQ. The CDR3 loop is CASSVYVLSLRGGEQFF. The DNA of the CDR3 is TGCGCCAGCAGCGTCTACGTACTTAGCCTCCGGGGGGGTGAGCAGTTCTTC.

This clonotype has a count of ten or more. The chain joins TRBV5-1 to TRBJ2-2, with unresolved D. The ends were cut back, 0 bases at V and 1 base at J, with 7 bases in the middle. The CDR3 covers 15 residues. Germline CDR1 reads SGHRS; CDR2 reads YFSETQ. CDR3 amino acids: CASSLDVGNTGELFF. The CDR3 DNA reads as TGCGCCAGCAGCTTGGACGTCGGGAACACCGGGGAGCTGTTTTTT.

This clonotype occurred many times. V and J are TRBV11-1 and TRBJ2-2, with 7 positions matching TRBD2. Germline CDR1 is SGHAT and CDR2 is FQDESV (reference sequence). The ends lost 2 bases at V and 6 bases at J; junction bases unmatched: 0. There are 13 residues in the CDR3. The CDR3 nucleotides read TGTGCCAGCAGCTTACTAGCGGCCGGGGAGCTGTTTTTT. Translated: CASSLLAAGELFF.

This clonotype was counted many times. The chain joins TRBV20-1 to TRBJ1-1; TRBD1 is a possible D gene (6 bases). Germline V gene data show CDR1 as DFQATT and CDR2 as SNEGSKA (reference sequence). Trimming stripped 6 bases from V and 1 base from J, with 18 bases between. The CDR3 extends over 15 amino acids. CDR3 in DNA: TGCAGTGCCGGGCTCACCGGGACACCGAACACTGAAGCTTTCTTT. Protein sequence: CSAGLTGTPNTEAFF.

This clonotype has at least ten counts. This CDR3 reads CASSLEAGQETQYF. The CDR3 DNA follows: TGTGCCAGCAGCTTGGAGGCAGGCCAAGAGACCCAGTACTTC. The chain combines TRBV5-6 with TRBJ2-5; no definite D call. CDR1 is SGHDT and CDR2 is YYEEEE in the germline V gene. The V gene lost 0 bases and the J gene lost 1 base, with 7 bases spanning the gap. The CDR3 loop spans 14 amino acids.

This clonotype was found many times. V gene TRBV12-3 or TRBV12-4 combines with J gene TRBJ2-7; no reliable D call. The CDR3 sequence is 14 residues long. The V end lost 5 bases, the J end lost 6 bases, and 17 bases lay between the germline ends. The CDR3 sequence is CASSPDSSVAEQYF. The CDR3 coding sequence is TGTGCCAGCAGTCCAGACTCCTCCGTGGCCGAGCAGTACTTC.

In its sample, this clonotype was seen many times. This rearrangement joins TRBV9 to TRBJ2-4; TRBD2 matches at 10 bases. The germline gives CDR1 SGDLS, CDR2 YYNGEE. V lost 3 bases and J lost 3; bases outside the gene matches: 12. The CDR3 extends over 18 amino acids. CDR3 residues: CASSGPAGGPVGKNIQYF. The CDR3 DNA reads TGTGCCAGCAGCGGACCAGCGGGAGGGCCGGTCGGCAAAAACATTCAGTACTTC.

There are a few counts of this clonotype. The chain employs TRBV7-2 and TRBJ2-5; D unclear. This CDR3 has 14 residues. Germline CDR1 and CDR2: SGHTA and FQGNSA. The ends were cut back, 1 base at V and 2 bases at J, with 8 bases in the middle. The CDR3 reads CASSLGVQQETQYF. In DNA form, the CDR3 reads TGTGCCAGCAGCTTAGGGGTGCAGCAAGAGACCCAGTACTTC.

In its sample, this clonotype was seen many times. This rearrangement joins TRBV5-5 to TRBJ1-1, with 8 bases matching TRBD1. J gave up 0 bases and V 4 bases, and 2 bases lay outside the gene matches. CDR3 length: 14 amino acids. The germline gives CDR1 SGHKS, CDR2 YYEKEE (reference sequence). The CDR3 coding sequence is TGTGCCAGCAGCGGGGACAGGATGAACACTGAAGCTTTCTTT. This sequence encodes CASSGDRMNTEAFF. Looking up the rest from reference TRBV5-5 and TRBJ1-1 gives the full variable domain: DAGVTQSPTHLIKTRGQQVTLRCSPISGHKSVSWYQQVLGQGPQFIFQYYEKEERGRGNFPDRFSARQFPNYSSELNVNALLLGDSALYLCASSGDRMNTEAFFGQGTRLTVV.